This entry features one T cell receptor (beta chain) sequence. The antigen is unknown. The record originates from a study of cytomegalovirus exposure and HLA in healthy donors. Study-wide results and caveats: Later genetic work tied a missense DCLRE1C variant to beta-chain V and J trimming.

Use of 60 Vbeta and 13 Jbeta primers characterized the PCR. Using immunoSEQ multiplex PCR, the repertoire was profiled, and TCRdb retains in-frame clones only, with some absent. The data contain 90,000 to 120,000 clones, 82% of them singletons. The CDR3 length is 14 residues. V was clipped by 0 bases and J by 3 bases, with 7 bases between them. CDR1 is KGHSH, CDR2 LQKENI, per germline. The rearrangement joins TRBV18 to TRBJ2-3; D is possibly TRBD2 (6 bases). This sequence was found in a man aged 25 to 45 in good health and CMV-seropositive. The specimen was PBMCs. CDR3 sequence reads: CASSPPSGTDTQYF. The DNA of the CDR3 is TGTGCCAGCTCACCACCTAGCGGAACAGATACGCAGTATTTT.